This record covers a single T cell receptor beta chain. No antigen is known for it. Receptor amplification or capture employed the immunoSEQ multiplex PCR assay. The multiplex PCR relied on a mix of 60 forward primers for TCR Vbeta segments and 13 reverse primers for TCR Jbeta segments. A multiplex PCR assay on genomic DNA amplified the CDR3 region of rearranged TCR beta genes. On the Illumina HiSeq System, the amplified TCR beta libraries were sequenced as 87-base-pair reads. The published analysis was carried out like this. A later analysis tallied around 87 million unique TCR beta chains across the 550 to 850 repertoires, and about 10 million of those chains were shared by two or more donors. To remove PCR and sequencing errors, raw reads were error-corrected and collapsed into unique sequences using a nearest-neighbor algorithm that merged closely related sequences. Alignment of CDR3 sequences to IMGT reference sequences was used to assign V, D and J gene segments. Each retained sequence needed at least a six-nucleotide match to both a V gene segment and a J gene segment. Rearrangements were classified as productive when the CDR3 lacked stop codons and remained in frame with V and J, and all other rearrangements were classified as non-productive. CDR3 was defined according to IMGT convention as the region running from the second conserved V-encoded cysteine to the conserved J-encoded phenylalanine. The earlier analysis of about 620 of the donors excluded sequences that lacked an unambiguous match to a single V gene segment. An earlier analysis of fewer than 750 of the donors called V segments functional above 56.7% productive rearrangements and segregating when the between-donor standard deviation exceeded 5%. A statistical classification framework was built for diagnosing cytomegalovirus status from the catalog of TCR beta chain sequences. In a later analysis, TCR nucleotide sequences were compared against IMGT/GENE-DB human TR gene sequences so that V and J genes could be assigned. The TCRdist pipeline was used in a later analysis to assign CDR3 sequences and most-parsimonious VDJ recombination scenarios. In a later analysis, each TCR beta chain was defined by its CDR3 amino acid sequence together with its V-gene family, and reads without a unique V-gene family were excluded. A later analysis removed several hundred highly shared, low-generation-probability nucleotide sequences to deal with suspected cross-contamination and a sequencing artifact. In a later analysis, a clonal expansion index for each public chain was calculated from normalized within-repertoire ranks of inferred template counts. Generation probabilities in a later analysis came from a VDJ recombination model fitted to out-of-frame rearrangements, and those results were checked against IGoR. In a later analysis, TCR-TCR, TCR-HLA and TCR-CMV co-occurrence was scored with hypergeometric tests, and a repertoire-size bias correction was applied to TCR pairs. False discovery rates were estimated in a later analysis by permuting HLA or CMV assignments 20 times. In a later analysis, co-occurring TCRs were grouped using DBSCAN, with TCRdist sequence similarity added in when clustering inside HLA-allele-positive subsets. Co-occurrence clustering excluded repertoires with fewer than 30,000 or more than 120,000 public chains, plus five with anomalous nucleotide sharing. The immuneACCESS repertoire file appears here via TCRdb, limited to in-frame rearrangements. These files lack a portion of the clones; in checked studies, under half of the deficit traces to unresolved V genes, and the cause of the others is not known. The V and J calls and clone size come from that table; D and trimming were worked out from the DNA. The table for this sample lists about 43,000 clones. In total, the top ten clones hold about 1.7% of the sample.

This record comes from a study of cytomegalovirus exposure and HLA in healthy donors (dated by TCRdb to 2015 to 2018). In terms of the full investigation: In an earlier analysis of approximately 500 of the donors, 276 Gb of sequence data and 117 million unique TCR beta sequences from 180 million or so T cells were reported. Approximately 300 gigabases of sequencing data and 70 million to 85 million unique TCR sequences were included in an early release covering about 700 HLA-typed donors. Of the roughly 400 genotyped donors, 65% to 90% fell in the genetic ancestry cluster associated with self-reported Caucasian donors. The study aimed to test whether cataloging public T cell receptors could reveal signatures of past pathogen exposure. The T cell repertoires of 700 or so subjects were profiled by immunosequencing and related to cytomegalovirus serostatus. Besides the first cohort of 500 to 700 subjects, a separate validation cohort made up of over 100 different subjects was used. To predict cytomegalovirus infection status, the study brought together high-throughput TCR immunosequencing, statistical association of individual TCRs with disease status, and machine learning. A later analysis re-examined previously published TCR beta repertoires from about 700 donors and added high-resolution HLA genotyping to investigate patterns of TCR occurrence. In the later analysis, no new phenotypic data were used to find candidate immune exposures; instead, reliance was placed on TCR beta sequences and their occurrence across donors. An earlier analysis of several hundred of the donors used high-throughput TCR beta sequencing to judge whether each TCR beta V gene segment behaved as functional or pseudogenic. Alongside the repertoire data, information on donor age, sex, ethnicity and CMV serostatus was compiled. A later genetic analysis used genome-wide SNP genotypes for about 65% of the roughly 670 donors, treating that subset as a discovery cohort. Every repertoire in the discovery cohort had been generated on one and the same sequencing platform. Both class I and class II loci were covered by HLA typing, at four-digit resolution. The number of typed donors differed by locus: roughly 629-640 for A, B, C, DRB1 and DQB1; 500 to 550 for DQA1; 606 for DPA1; and roughly 450 for DPB1. Roughly five DR-DQ haplotypes were handled as single units for association and clustering, since linkage in the cohort was strong. Among about 400 genotyped donors of the cohort, an average of approximately 240,000 unique TCR beta nucleotide sequences was sequenced per donor, of which 15% to 20% were non-productive.

The cohort was made up of about 670 healthy bone marrow donors. Cohort members were all nominally healthy when sampled, although unrecorded immune exposures were likely present. The donor was CMV seronegative and was included in the group of several hundred seronegative cohort members. A peripheral blood sample was collected from each donor, and TCR beta sequencing was performed on peripheral blood mononuclear cells. The Qiagen DNeasy Blood Extraction Kit was used to extract genomic DNA from the blood cell samples. Summary of the overall study and its limitations: V-gene and J-gene trimming of TCR beta chains was associated with a missense DCLRE1C variant in a later genetic analysis, and the association was replicated in an independent cohort. Strong co-occurrence of HLA alleles, especially DR and DQ, made assigning TCR associations to individual alleles difficult. Correlated functional status among segregating V segments might be attributable to linkage disequilibrium, but an unknown experimental factor could not be ruled out. In an earlier analysis of approximately 590 of the donors, most TCR beta V segments were observed in productive rearrangements about 90% or about 30% of the time, broadly matching IMGT annotations. Some IMGT-functional V segments, including TRBV6-2 and TRBV6-3, could not be told apart with the 87-base-pair reads, so those segments were excluded. In a later analysis, the rate of TCR association differed among HLA loci, with DRB1 alleles having the most associated TCRs and HLA-C alleles having the fewest. Cytomegalovirus status was reported to be diagnosed by the classifier with high specificity and sensitivity in both the original and validation cohorts. According to a later analysis, parvovirus B19, influenza, CMV and Epstein-Barr virus appeared linked to several top co-occurrence clusters. In a later analysis, HLA-associated TCR beta chains were found to be more clonally expanded and to have lower generation probabilities than equally common non-associated chains. While some public TCRs were present in many individuals, most TCR sequences turned up only very rarely across donors. A later genetic analysis reported fewer N-insertions in productive TCRs among donors in an Asian-associated ancestry cluster than the approximately 670-donor mean. Most CMV-associated TCR beta chains appeared to be HLA-restricted in a later analysis, and the HLA associations seemed to be driven largely by CMV exposure. CMV serostatus was the only immune exposure information available for the cohort. Specific HLA alleles were associated with over 15,000 TCR beta sequences at a false discovery rate of 0.05 in a later analysis. Presence/absence analyses assumed roughly uniform sequencing depth across donors, an assumption that may not hold. A cluster of highly shared sequence variants was judged likely to represent a technical artifact of the sequencing pipeline. A further reported finding was that TCR beta sequences accurately predicted the HLA-A and HLA-B alleles for most subjects in the first cohort. It was suggested by the authors that the approach could potentially be generalized to other disease states and immunological phenotypes. This cohort had only TCR beta chains sequenced, and the lack of alpha or paired-chain data limited which features could be detected. Three of the identified cytomegalovirus-associated TCR beta chains were confirmed in vitro to be specific for cytomegalovirus antigens. Because HLA typing was missing for some donors at each locus, association tests included only the typed subset. In the study, around 160 TCR beta chains were listed as associated with cytomegalovirus. The earlier analysis of fewer than 750 of the donors excluded about 16 rarely observed V segments, including chromosome 9 orphons, because counts were too low.

The CDR3, cysteine through phenylalanine, is 15 amino acids long. Only CDR3 DNA is held: 45 bases, read in frame from base 1. Via the germline V gene, CDR1 is SGHRS and CDR2 YFSETQ. V lost 0 bases and J lost 0 bases; the stretch between them is 6 bases long. This clonotype was obtained from a woman in her twenties or thirties in good health and CMV-seronegative. The V and J segments used are TRBV5-1 and TRBJ1-4; the D gene is unclear. Sequences were obtained from PBMCs. This receptor has the CDR3 CASSLDGATNEKLFF. Here is the DNA: TGCGCCAGCAGCTTGGACGGTGCAACTAATGAAAAACTGTTTTTT.